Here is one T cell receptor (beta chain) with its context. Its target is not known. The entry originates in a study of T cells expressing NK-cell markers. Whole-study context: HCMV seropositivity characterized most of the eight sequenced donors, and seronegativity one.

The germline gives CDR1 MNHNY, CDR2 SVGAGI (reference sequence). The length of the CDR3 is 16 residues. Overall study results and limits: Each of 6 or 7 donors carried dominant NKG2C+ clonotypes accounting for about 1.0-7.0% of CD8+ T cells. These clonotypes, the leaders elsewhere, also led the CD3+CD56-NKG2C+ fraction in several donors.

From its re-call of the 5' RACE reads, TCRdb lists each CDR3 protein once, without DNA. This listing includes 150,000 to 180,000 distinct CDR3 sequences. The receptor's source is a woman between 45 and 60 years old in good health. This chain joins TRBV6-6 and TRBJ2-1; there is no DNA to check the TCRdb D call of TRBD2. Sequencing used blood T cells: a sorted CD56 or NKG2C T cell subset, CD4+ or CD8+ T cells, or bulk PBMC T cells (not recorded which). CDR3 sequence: CASRKTSGSDANEQFF.